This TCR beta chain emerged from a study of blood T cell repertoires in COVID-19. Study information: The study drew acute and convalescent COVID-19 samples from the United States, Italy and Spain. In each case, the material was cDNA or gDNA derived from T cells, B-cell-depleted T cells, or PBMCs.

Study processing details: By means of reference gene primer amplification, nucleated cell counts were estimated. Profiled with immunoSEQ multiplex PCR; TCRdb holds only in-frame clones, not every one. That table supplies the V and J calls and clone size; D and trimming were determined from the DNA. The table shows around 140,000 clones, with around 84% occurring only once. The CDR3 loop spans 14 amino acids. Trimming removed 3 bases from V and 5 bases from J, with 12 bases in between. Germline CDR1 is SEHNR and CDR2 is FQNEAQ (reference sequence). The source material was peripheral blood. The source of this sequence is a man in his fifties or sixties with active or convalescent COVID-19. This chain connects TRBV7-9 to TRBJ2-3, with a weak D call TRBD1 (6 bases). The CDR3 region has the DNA TGTGCCAGCAGCTTTAGAGGGGGTCAAGATACGCAGTATTTT. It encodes CASSFRGGQDTQYF.